This TCR beta chain is drawn from a study of blood T cell repertoires in COVID-19 (dated by TCRdb to 2019 to 2021). About the full investigation: Samples from collaborators originated in the United States, Italy and Spain and spanned both the acute and convalescent phases of COVID-19. The material from the prospective study consisted of cDNA or gDNA derived from T cells, B-cell-depleted T cells, or PBMCs. The samples were drawn from two sources: the first 160 participants of the ongoing ImmuneRACE study, and about 1,300 subjects contributed by 6 global collaborators. Nearly every sample came with metadata listing a de-identified subject ID, COVID-19 status, age in years and sex. Deeply sampled blood TCRbeta repertoires from subjects exposed to, actively infected with, or recovered from COVID-19 were included in the dataset. Where HLA class I and class II types were available, the types were taken from metadata supplied by the sample provider, not from assay-based typing. The repertoires were released in a freely available public database meant as a resource for research on the immune response to SARS-CoV-2.

TCRbeta CDR3 regions were amplified from genomic DNA using the immunoSEQ Assay, a bias-controlled multiplex PCR. From the authors' description of their analysis: Within the assay, amplification of reference gene primers was used to estimate how many nucleated cells each sample contained. Sequence reads were collapsed and filtered to measure the absolute abundance of every unique TCRbeta CDR3 rearrangement. Productive Simpson clonality was computed per sample as the square root of Simpson's diversity index over productive rearrangements. TCRdb limited this immuneACCESS table to in-frame rearrangements with V and J called. A share of clones is missing; checked studies link under half to unresolved V genes, and the rest is unexplained. V, J and clone size reflect that table, while D and trimming were determined from the DNA. The sample table contains roughly 43,000 clones; only one count was recorded for about four fifths of them. Approximately 4.1% of the sample rests with the top ten.

Broad study findings and their caveats: Clinical and demographic metadata were provided uncurated, with the amount varying by source and participant.

As for this clone: Its binding antigen is unknown. Base quality data are lacking; no much larger clone is found one base away.

In the germline V gene (reference sequence), CDR1 corresponds to WNHNN and CDR2 to SYGVQD. The CDR3 spans 15 residues, from the cysteine through the phenylalanine. Only CDR3 DNA is held: 45 bases, read in frame from base 1. V is trimmed back by 4 bases and J by 0 bases, and the junction contains 2 bases that no gene match accounts for. Whole blood was collected in K2EDTA tubes by collaborating institutions according to the institutions' own protocols. For TCRbeta analysis, collaborator samples were shipped as frozen whole blood, as isolated PBMCs, or as DNA extracted from either sample type. The clonotype originates from a woman aged 65 to 85 with acute or convalescent COVID-19. The sample comprised peripheral blood. This sequence uses TRBV10-1 and TRBJ2-2; 7 central bases correspond to TRBD1. Here is the DNA: TGCGCCAGCAGTGTACAGGGGTCGAACACCGGGGAGCTGTTTTTT. Translated, this is CASSVQGSNTGELFF.